The next 13 T cell receptor beta chains were all read from a single sample in a study of molecular identifiers for immune sequencing clone quantification. In TCRdb, the PCR reads were re-called with MiXCR into one record per CDR3 protein. The data contain 80,000 to 95,000 distinct CDR3 sequences, around 20% of them seen just once; the ten biggest clones take up 0.7% to 0.95%. Specimen: naive CD8+ T cells from blood, with Jurkat cell RNA spiked in. Subset indicated: FACS-sorted CD8+CD4-CCR7+CD45RA+ naive T cells. The receptors come from a human donor in good health. Some libraries in this study had Jurkat cell RNA spiked in.

On this clonotype: A much larger clone differs from this one at a single base, so this may be a read error. The V gene is TRBV7-9, the J gene TRBJ1-1, with a weak D call TRBD1 (6 bases). The V and J ends lost 3 bases and 10 bases respectively, with 12 bases between them. This CDR3 contains 12 residues. Per germline, CDR1 SEHNR and CDR2 FQNEAQ (reference sequence). The CDR3 bases are TGTGCCAGCAGCTTTTTGGGGGCTGGAGCTTTCTTT. Translated: CASSFLGAGAFF.

This clonotype was recorded many times. The V call is TRBV20-1, the J call TRBJ1-1, with unresolved D. With 2 bases removed from V and 3 bases from J, the gap between germline ends came to 16 bases. The germline CDR1 and CDR2 sequences are DFQATT and SNEGSKA (reference sequence). The CDR3 sequence is 15 residues long. This CDR3 reads CSARLAWSGDTEAFF. The CDR3 nucleotides read TGCAGTGCTAGACTAGCATGGTCCGGGGACACTGAAGCTTTCTTT.

This clonotype was detected many times. The genes are TRBV7-2 and TRBJ2-7, with D perhaps matching TRBD1 (5 bases). The length of the CDR3 is 14 residues. Trimming shortened V by 9 bases and J by 3 bases, and 18 bases separated the two germline ends. Germline CDR1 is SGHTA and CDR2 is FQGNSA. CDR3 DNA: TGTGCCAGTTCCGGAGTGGCAGGGCTCTACGAGCAGTACTTC. Protein product: CASSGVAGLYEQYF.

The table lists this clonotype with many counts. The DNA for the CDR3 is TGTGCCAGCAGCCTGGGCCCGGGGACTGAAGCTTTCTTT. It encodes CASSLGPGTEAFF. The V gene is TRBV5-8, the J gene TRBJ1-1; D is unclear. This CDR3 has 13 amino acids. V was pared by 4 bases and J by 5 bases, with 12 bases between. Germline CDR1 reads SGHTS; CDR2 reads YDEGEE.

This clonotype was observed a few times. One base away lies a much larger clone, so this may be a sequencing read error. The chain joins TRBV28 to TRBJ2-7; 8 nucleotides match TRBD2. Germline V gene data show CDR1 as MDHEN and CDR2 as SYDVKM. This CDR3 spans 15 amino acids. The CDR3 DNA follows: TGTGTCAGCAGCACACTTGGGACTAGTCCATCCGAGCAGTACTTC. This gives the protein CVSSTLGTSPSEQYF.

This clonotype was seen a few times. The rearrangement links TRBV27 to TRBJ1-2; 9 positions match TRBD1. CDR1 and CDR2 (germline): MNHEY, SMNVEV (reference sequence). The CDR3 is 15 amino acids. V lost 3 bases and J lost 0; bases outside the gene matches: 2. The CDR3 nucleotides are TGTGCCAGCAGTTTTGGACAGGGGCCTAACTATGGCTACACCTTC. This codes for CASSFGQGPNYGYTF.

This clonotype occurred a few times. The chain recombines TRBV27 with TRBJ2-2; TRBD2 matches 7 bases. The CDR3 contains 16 residues. V trimming: 7 bases; J trimming: 4 bases; junction bases outside the gene matches: 12. The germline V gene has CDR1 MNHEY and CDR2 SMNVEV (reference sequence). This chain's CDR3 is CASTPASGGGTGELFF. The DNA of the CDR3 is TGTGCCAGCACCCCCGCCTCGGGAGGTGGCACCGGGGAGCTGTTTTTT.

This clonotype was observed at least ten times. V gene TRBV7-9 combines with J gene TRBJ2-2; D possibly corresponds to TRBD2 (6 bases). Trimming removed 4 bases at V and 2 bases at J, with 11 bases between. The germline CDR1 and CDR2 sequences are SEHNR and FQNEAQ (reference sequence). This CDR3 has 15 amino acids. CDR3 coding DNA: TGTGCCAGCAGCTCCCTGGGAGGAAACACCGGGGAGCTGTTTTTT. Its protein product is CASSSLGGNTGELFF.

This clonotype was counted ten times or more. The chain joins TRBV30 to TRBJ2-5; 12 bases agree with TRBD2. The junction had 5 bases not matched to a gene; V was cut back by 2 bases and J by 4 bases. The CDR3 is 15 amino acids. CDR1 is GTSNPN, CDR2 SVGIG, per germline (reference sequence). The CDR3 nucleotides read TGTGCCTGGAGTCCTCTAGCGGGAGGGCGAGAGACCCAGTACTTC. It is translated as CAWSPLAGGRETQYF.

This clonotype was seen ten or more times. This chain joins TRBV6-2 or TRBV6-3 and TRBJ1-1; possible D gene TRBD1, 6 bases. The V gene's germline CDR1 is MNHEY and CDR2 SVGEGT. Deletions cut 2 bases from V and 0 bases from J, with 16 bases between. This CDR3 contains 17 residues. The CDR3 sequence is CASSYSQGQNMNTEAFF. Here the CDR3 DNA reads TGTGCCAGCAGTTACAGTCAAGGACAGAACATGAACACTGAAGCTTTCTTT.

About this clonotype: One end of the junction is discordant with germline, which a read error may explain. The chain uses TRBV15 and TRBJ1-1; 8 positions agree with TRBD1. The CDR3 runs to 13 residues. Germline CDR1 is LNHNV and CDR2 is YYDKDF (reference sequence). CDR3 loop: CATSRAGGTDAFF. DNA for the CDR3: TGTGCCACCAGCAGAGCAGGGGGCACTGATGCTTTCTTT.

The table lists this clonotype with many counts. The chain joins TRBV12-3 or TRBV12-4 to TRBJ2-6, with D possibly matching TRBD1 (6 bases). The CDR3 covers 13 residues. The V end lost 10 bases, the J end lost 1 base, and 8 bases lay between the germline ends. This CDR3 reads CAIQGSGANVLTF. DNA for the CDR3: TGTGCCATACAGGGTTCTGGGGCCAACGTCCTGACTTTC.

This clonotype was detected ten times or more. The V call is TRBV6-5, the J call TRBJ2-1; D unclear. Trimming shortened V by 0 bases and J by 11 bases, and 5 bases separated the two germline ends. This CDR3 is 11 amino acids long. Germline V gives CDR1 MNHEY, CDR2 SVGAGI. CDR3 amino acids: CASSYSPKQFF. The CDR3 DNA follows: TGTGCCAGCAGTTACTCCCCCAAGCAGTTCTTC.